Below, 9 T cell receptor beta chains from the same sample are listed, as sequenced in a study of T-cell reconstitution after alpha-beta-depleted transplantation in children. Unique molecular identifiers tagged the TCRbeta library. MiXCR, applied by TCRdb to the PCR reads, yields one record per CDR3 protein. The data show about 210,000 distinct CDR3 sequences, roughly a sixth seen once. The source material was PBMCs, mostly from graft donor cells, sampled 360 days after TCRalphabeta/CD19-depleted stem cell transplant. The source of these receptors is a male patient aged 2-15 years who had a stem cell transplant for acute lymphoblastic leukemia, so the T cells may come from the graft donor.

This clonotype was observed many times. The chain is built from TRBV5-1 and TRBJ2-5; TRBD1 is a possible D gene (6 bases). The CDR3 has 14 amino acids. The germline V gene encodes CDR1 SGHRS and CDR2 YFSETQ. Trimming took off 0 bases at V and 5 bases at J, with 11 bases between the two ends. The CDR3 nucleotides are TGCGCCAGCAGCTTGGCCCAGGGGTCGGAGACCCAGTACTTC. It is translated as CASSLAQGSETQYF.

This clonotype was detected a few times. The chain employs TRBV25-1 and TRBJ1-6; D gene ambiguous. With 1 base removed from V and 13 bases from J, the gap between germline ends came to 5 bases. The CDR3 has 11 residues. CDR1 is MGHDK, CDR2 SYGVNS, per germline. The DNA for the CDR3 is TGTGCCAGCAGTGAATCCGGGCCCCTCCACTTT. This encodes CASSESGPLHF.

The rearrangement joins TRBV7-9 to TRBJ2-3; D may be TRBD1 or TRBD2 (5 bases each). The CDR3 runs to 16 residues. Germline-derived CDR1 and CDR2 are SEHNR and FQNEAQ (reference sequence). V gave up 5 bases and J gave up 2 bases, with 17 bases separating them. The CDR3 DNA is TGTGCCAGCAGCACCCGGGACCGAGGATACACAGATACGCAGTATTTT. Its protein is CASSTRDRGYTDTQYF.

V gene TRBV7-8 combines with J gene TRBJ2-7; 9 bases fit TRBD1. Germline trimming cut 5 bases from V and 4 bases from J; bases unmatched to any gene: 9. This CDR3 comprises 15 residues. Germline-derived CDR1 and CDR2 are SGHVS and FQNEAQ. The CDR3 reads CASSLYPGTGYEQYF. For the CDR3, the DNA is TGTGCCAGCAGCCTCTACCCCGGGACAGGGTACGAGCAGTACTTC.

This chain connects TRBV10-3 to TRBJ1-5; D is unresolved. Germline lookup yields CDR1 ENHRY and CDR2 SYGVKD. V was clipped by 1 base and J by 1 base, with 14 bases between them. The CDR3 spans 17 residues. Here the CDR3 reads CAISEYSAPRSNQPQHF. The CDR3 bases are TGTGCCATCAGTGAGTATAGTGCGCCCCGGAGCAATCAGCCCCAGCATTTT.

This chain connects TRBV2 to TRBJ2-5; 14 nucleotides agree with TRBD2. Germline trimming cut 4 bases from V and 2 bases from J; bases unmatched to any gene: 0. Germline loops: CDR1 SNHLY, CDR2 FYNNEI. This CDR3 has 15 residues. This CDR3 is CASSGTSGGQETQYF. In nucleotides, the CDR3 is TGTGCCAGCAGTGGGACTAGCGGGGGGCAAGAGACCCAGTACTTC.

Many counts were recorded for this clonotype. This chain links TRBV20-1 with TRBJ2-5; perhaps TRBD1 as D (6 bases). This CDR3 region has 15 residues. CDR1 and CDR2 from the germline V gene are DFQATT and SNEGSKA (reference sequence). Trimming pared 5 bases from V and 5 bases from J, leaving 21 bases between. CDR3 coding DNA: TGCAGTGCTTCCCCCGACGGCCCCACAGGGGAGACCCAGTACTTC. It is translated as CSASPDGPTGETQYF.

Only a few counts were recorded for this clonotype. CDR3 sequence reads: CASSPRRAGELFF. The CDR3 DNA follows: TGTGCCAGCAGCCCCAGGCGGGCCGGGGAGCTGTTTTTT. The chain is built from TRBV9 and TRBJ2-2; maybe TRBD2 (5 bases). CDR3 length: 13 amino acids. Germline values: CDR1 SGDLS, CDR2 YYNGEE. Trimming took 4 bases from V and 6 from J, leaving 10 bases between them.

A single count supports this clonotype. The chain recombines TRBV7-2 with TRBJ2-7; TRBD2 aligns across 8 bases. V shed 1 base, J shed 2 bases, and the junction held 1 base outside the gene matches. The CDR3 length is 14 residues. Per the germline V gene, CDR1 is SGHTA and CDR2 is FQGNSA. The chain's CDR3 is CASSLETSAYEQYF. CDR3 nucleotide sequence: TGTGCCAGCAGCTTAGAGACTAGCGCCTACGAGCAGTACTTC.